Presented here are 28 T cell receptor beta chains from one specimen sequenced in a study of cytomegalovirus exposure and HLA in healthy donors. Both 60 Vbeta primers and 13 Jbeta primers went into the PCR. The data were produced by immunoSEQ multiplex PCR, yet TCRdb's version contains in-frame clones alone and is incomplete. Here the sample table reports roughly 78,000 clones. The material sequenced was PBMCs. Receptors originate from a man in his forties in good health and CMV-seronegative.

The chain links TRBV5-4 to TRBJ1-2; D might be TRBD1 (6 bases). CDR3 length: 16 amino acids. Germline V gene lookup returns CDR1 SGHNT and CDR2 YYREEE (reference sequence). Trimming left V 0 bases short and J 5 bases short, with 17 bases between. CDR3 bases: TGTGCCAGCAGCTTGGGACAGGCGGCTGGAGGTTATGGCTACACCTTC. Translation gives CASSLGQAAGGYGYTF.

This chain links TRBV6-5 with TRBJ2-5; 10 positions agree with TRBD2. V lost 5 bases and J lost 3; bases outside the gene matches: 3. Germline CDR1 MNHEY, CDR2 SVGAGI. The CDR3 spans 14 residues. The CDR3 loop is CASSSGGEEETQYF. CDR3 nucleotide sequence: TGTGCCAGCAGTAGCGGGGGGGAAGAAGAGACCCAGTACTTC.

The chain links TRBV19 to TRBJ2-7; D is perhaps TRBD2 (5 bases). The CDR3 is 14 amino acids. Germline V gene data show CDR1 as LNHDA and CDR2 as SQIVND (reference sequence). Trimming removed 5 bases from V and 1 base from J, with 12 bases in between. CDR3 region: CASSFTRPSYEQYF. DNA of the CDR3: TGTGCCAGTAGTTTCACTAGACCTTCCTACGAGCAGTACTTC.

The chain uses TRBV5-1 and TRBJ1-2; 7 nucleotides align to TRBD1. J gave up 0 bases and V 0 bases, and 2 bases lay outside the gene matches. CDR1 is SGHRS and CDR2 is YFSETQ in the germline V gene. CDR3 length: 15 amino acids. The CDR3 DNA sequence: TGCGCCAGCAGCTTGGGACAGGGACCTAACTATGGCTACACCTTC. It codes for CASSLGQGPNYGYTF.

The CDR3: CASSPVWNTEAFF. The CDR3 nucleotides are TGCGCCAGCAGCCCGGTTTGGAACACTGAAGCTTTCTTT. The J gene is TRBJ1-1, the V gene TRBV5-1; the D is unclear. In germline, CDR1 is SGHRS, CDR2 YFSETQ. V lost 4 bases to trimming and J lost 1 base, with 8 bases between them. This CDR3 is built from 13 residues.

The CDR3 DNA reads TGTGCCAGCAGCTTAGATTCTAAAGATACGCAGTATTTT. Translation gives CASSLDSKDTQYF. The V call is TRBV11-3, the J call TRBJ2-3; D not certain. CDR3 length equals 13 residues. V lost 0 bases, J lost 5 bases, and 6 bases lay in between. The germline V gene has CDR1 SGHNT and CDR2 YENEEA. Drawing the rest from reference TRBV11-3 and TRBJ2-3, the complete variable domain is EAGVVQSPRYKIIEKKQPVAFWCNPISGHNTLYWYLQNLGQGPELLIRYENEEAVDDSQLPKDRFSAERLKGVDSTLKIQPAELGDSAVYLCASSLDSKDTQYFGPGTRLTVL.

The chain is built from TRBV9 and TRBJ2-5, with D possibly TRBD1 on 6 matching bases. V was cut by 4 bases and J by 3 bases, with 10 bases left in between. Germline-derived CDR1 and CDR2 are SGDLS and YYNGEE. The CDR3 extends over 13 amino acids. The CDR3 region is CASSPWTEETQYF. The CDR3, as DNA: TGTGCCAGCAGCCCCTGGACAGAAGAGACCCAGTACTTC.

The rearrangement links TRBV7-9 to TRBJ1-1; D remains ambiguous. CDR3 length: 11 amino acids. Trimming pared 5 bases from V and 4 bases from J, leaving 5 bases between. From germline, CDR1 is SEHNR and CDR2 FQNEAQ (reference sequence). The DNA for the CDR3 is TGTGCCAGCAGCCCCTTCACTGAAGCTTTCTTT. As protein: CASSPFTEAFF.

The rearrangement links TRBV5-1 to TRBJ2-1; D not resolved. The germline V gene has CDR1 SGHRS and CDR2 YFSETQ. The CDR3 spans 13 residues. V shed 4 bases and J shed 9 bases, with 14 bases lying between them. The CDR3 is CASSVTPGGEQFF. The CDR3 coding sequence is TGCGCCAGCAGCGTGACTCCCGGTGGTGAGCAGTTCTTC.

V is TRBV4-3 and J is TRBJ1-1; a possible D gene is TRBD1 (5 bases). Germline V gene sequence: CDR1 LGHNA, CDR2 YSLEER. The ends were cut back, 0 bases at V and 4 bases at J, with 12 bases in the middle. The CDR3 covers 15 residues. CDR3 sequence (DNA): TGCGCCAGCAGCCAAGATGGAGGGGCCGCCACTGAAGCTTTCTTT. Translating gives CASSQDGGAATEAFF.

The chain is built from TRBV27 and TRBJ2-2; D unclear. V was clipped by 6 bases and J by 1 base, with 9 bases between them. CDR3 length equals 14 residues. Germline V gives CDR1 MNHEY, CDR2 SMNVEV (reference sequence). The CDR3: CASRWLENTGELFF. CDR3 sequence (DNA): TGTGCCAGCAGGTGGCTTGAGAACACCGGGGAGCTGTTTTTT.

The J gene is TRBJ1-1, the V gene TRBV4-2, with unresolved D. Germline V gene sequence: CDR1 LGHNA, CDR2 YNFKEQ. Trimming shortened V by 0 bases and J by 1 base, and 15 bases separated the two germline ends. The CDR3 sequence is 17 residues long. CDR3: CASSQDSSRGRNTEAFF. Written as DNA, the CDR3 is TGTGCCAGCAGCCAAGACTCTAGCCGGGGAAGGAACACTGAAGCTTTCTTT.

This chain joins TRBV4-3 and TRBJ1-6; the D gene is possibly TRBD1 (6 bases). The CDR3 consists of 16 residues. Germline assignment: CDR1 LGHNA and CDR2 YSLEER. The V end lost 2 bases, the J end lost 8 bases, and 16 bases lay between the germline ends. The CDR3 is CASSQSAQGLDSPLHF. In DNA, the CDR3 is TGCGCCAGCAGCCAAAGTGCTCAGGGGTTGGATTCACCCCTCCACTTT.

The CDR3 sequence: CASSLPPGQGVNTIYF. DNA of the CDR3: TGTGCCAGCAGCCTCCCCCCCGGACAGGGGGTGAACACCATATATTTT. This chain links TRBV7-2 with TRBJ1-3; TRBD1 matches 10 bases. The CDR3 runs 16 residues. Germline assignment: CDR1 SGHTA and CDR2 FQGNSA. J gave up 7 bases and V 5 bases, and 11 bases lay outside the gene matches. The full variable domain, rest sourced from reference TRBV7-2 and TRBJ1-3, is GAGVSQSPSNKVTEKGKDVELRCDPISGHTALYWYRQSLGQGLEFLIYFQGNSAPDKSGLPSDRFSAERTGGSVSTLTIQRTQQEDSAVYLCASSLPPGQGVNTIYFGEGSWLTVV.

CDR3 nucleotides: TGTGCCAGCAGGACGACAGGACGGAACACTGAAGCTTTCTTT. Its protein product is CASRTTGRNTEAFF. The genes are TRBV6-5 and TRBJ1-1, with D possibly matching TRBD1 (6 bases). V lost 6 bases and J 1 base, leaving 12 bases between the germline ends. This CDR3 has 14 amino acids. The germline V gene encodes CDR1 MNHEY and CDR2 SVGAGI.

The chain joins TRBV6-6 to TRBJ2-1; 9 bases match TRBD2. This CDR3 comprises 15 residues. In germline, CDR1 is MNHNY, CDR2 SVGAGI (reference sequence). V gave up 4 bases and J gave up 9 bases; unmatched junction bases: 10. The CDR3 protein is CASSLVSGRKFEQFF. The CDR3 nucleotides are TGTGCCAGCAGTTTGGTTAGCGGGAGAAAATTTGAGCAGTTCTTC.

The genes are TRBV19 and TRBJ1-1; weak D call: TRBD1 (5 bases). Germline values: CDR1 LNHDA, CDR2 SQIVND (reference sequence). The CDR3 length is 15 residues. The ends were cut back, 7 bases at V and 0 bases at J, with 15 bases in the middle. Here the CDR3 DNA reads TGTGCCAGTACCGACAGTTTGTTCATGAACACTGAAGCTTTCTTT. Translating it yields CASTDSLFMNTEAFF.

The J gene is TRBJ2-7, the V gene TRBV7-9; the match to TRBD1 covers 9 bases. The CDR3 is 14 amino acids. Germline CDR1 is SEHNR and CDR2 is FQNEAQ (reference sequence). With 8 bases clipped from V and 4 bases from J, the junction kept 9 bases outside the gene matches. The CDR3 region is CASAGTGNHYEQYF. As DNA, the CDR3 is TGTGCCAGCGCCGGGACAGGGAATCATTACGAGCAGTACTTC.

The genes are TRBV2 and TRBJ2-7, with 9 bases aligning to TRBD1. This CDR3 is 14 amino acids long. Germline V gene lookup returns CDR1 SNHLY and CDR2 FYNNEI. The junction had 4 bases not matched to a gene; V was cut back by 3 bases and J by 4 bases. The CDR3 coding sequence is TGTGCCAGCAGTGATACAGGGGGCGTGTACGAGCAGTACTTC. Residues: CASSDTGGVYEQYF.

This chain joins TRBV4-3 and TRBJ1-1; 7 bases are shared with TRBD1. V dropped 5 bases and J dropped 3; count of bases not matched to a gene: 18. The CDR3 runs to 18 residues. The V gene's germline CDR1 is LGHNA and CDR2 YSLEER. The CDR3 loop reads CASSFPTGTDRRDTEAFF. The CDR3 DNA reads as TGCGCCAGCAGCTTTCCAACCGGGACAGATCGGAGGGACACTGAAGCTTTCTTT.

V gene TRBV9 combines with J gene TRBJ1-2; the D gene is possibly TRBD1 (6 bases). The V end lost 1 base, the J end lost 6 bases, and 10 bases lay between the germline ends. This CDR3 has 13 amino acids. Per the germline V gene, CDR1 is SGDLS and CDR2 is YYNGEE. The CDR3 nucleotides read TGTGCCAGCAGCGTAAGCAGGGGAGATGGCTACACCTTC. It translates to CASSVSRGDGYTF.

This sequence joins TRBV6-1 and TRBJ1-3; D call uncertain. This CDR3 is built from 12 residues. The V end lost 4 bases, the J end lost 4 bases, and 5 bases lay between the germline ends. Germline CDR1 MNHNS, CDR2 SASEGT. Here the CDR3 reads CASSAQGNTIYF. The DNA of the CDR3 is TGTGCCAGCAGTGCACAGGGAAACACCATATATTTT.

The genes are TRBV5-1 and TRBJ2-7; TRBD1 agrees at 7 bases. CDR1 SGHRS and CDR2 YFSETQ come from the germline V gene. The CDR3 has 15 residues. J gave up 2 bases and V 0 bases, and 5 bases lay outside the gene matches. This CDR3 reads CASSLATGRAYEQYF. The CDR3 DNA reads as TGCGCCAGCAGCTTGGCGACAGGGCGGGCCTACGAGCAGTACTTC.

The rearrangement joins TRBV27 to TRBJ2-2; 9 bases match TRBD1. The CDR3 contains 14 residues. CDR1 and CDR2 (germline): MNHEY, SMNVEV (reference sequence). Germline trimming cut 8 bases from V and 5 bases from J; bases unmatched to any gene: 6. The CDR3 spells CASSWTGVTGELFF. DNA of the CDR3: TGTGCCAGCTCCTGGACAGGGGTGACCGGGGAGCTGTTTTTT.

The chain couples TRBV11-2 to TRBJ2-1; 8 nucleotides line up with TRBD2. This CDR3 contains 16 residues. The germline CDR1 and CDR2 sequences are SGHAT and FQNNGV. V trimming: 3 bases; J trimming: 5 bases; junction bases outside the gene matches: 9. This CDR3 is CASSFSGTRYDNEQFF. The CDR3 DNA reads TGTGCCAGCAGCTTCTCAGGGACTAGATATGACAATGAGCAGTTCTTC.

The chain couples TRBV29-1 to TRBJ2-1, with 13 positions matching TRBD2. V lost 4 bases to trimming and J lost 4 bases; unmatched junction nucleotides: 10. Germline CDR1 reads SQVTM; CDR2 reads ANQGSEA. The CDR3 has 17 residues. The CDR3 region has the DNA TGCAGCGTTGGAAGACTAGCGGGAGGCGGCAATTACAATGAGCAGTTCTTC. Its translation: CSVGRLAGGGNYNEQFF.

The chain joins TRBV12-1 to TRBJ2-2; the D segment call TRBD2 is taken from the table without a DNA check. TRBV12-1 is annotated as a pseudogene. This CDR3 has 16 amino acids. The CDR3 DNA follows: TGTGCCAGCAGCTACCGACTAGCGGGAGGCCCCGGGGAGCTGTTTTTT. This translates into CASSYRLAGGPGELFF.

The CDR3 region is CASSLVSRDGETQYF. In nucleotides, the CDR3 is TGTGCCAGCAGCTTAGTAAGCAGGGATGGGGAGACCCAGTACTTC. The rearrangement uses TRBV7-2 and TRBJ2-5, with a possible D match to TRBD1 (5 bases). V lost 1 base and J lost 5, with 14 bases in between. Germline V gene data show CDR1 as SGHTA and CDR2 as FQGNSA. This CDR3 contains 15 residues.